Each of the 21 T cell receptor beta chains below was sequenced from the same sample in a study of shared clonotypes between healthy human individuals. Generated by immunoSEQ multiplex PCR, the TCRdb table keeps only in-frame clones and is missing some. The data contain under 1,100,000 clones, about 75% of them singletons. Material: memory CD4+ T cells sorted from blood. Specified subset: CD45RA-negative fraction. These TCRs come from a man aged 18 to 29 in good health.

V usage is TRBV11-2 and J usage is TRBJ2-5, with a possible D match to TRBD2 (6 bases). The V gene lost 5 bases and the J gene lost 1 base, with 11 bases spanning the gap. The CDR3 covers 14 residues. The germline gives CDR1 SGHAT, CDR2 FQNNGV. The CDR3: CASSLRLVQETQYF. The CDR3 DNA is TGTGCCAGCAGCCTGAGACTAGTCCAAGAGACCCAGTACTTC.

V usage is TRBV2 and J usage is TRBJ1-2, with TRBD1 as a possible D gene (5 bases). Trimming took 3 bases from V and 4 from J, leaving 15 bases between them. This CDR3 is built from 15 residues. The germline CDR1 and CDR2 sequences are SNHLY and FYNNEI. CDR3 sequence reads: CASSDRQGGSYGYTF. The CDR3 coding sequence is TGTGCCAGCAGTGATCGGCAGGGAGGCAGCTATGGCTACACCTTC.

V gene TRBV10-3 combines with J gene TRBJ1-6; the D gene is possibly TRBD1 (5 bases). Trimming stripped 0 bases from V and 8 bases from J, with 8 bases between. CDR3 length: 14 residues. Germline CDR1 reads ENHRY; CDR2 reads SYGVKD. The CDR3 is CAISESGRDSPLHF. CDR3 coding DNA: TGTGCCATCAGTGAGTCGGGACGCGATTCACCCCTCCACTTT.

This chain connects TRBV5-5 to TRBJ2-7; no clear D gene. V gave up 1 base and J gave up 7 bases, with 9 bases separating them. The germline gives CDR1 SGHKS, CDR2 YYEKEE (reference sequence). This CDR3 has 12 residues. The CDR3 sequence: CASSLRAAEQYF. For the CDR3, the DNA is TGTGCCAGCAGCTTGAGGGCAGCAGAGCAGTACTTC.

The chain joins TRBV7-2 to TRBJ2-7, with 12 nucleotides matching TRBD2. In germline, CDR1 is SGHTA, CDR2 FQGNSA. Trimming took 8 bases from V and 5 from J; bases not matched to a gene: 10. The CDR3 spans 15 residues. In nucleotides, the CDR3 is TGTGCCAGCGGATCCTATCTAGCGGGAGGGGACGAGCAGTACTTC. This encodes CASGSYLAGGDEQYF.

This rearrangement joins TRBV28 to TRBJ1-2, with TRBD1 matching 8 bases. The CDR3 extends over 12 amino acids. V gave up 10 bases and J gave up 7 bases; unmatched junction bases: 8. Germline V gives CDR1 MDHEN, CDR2 SYDVKM. Here the CDR3 reads CATTGGMGGYTF. CDR3 nucleotide sequence: TGTGCCACCACAGGGGGGATGGGTGGCTACACCTTC.

This clone was counted between two and nine times. This sequence joins TRBV4-1 and TRBJ2-1; D unclear. The CDR3 sequence is 14 residues long. Germline lookup yields CDR1 MGHRA and CDR2 YSYEKL. Trimming left V 3 bases short and J 7 bases short, with 13 bases between. The CDR3 DNA is TGCGCCAGCAGCCATCCTCTGACCAGAAATGAGCAGTTCTTC. Its translation is CASSHPLTRNEQFF.

The genes are TRBV10-3 and TRBJ2-7, with 8 bases lining up with TRBD1. The V gene end was trimmed by 5 bases and the J gene end by 3 bases; junction bases not matched to a gene: 9. CDR1 is ENHRY and CDR2 is SYGVKD in the germline V gene. The CDR3 consists of 15 residues. The CDR3 is CAISTSGGAFYEQYF. In DNA form, the CDR3 reads TGTGCCATCAGTACCTCAGGGGGCGCGTTCTACGAGCAGTACTTC.

This clone was seen only once. The chain joins TRBV30 to TRBJ1-5; D gene unclear. This CDR3 spans 15 amino acids. V lost 3 bases, J lost 0 bases, and 12 bases lay in between. Germline V gene sequence: CDR1 GTSNPN, CDR2 SVGIG (reference sequence). The chain's CDR3 is CAWSLAGNSNQPQHF. The DNA for the CDR3 is TGTGCCTGGAGCCTCGCCGGGAATAGCAATCAGCCCCAGCATTTT.

The CDR3 is CASSRDRVLGYTF. CDR3 coding DNA: TGTGCCAGCAGTCGCGACAGGGTCTTAGGCTACACCTTC. The chain combines TRBV7-9 with TRBJ1-2, with TRBD1 matching over 7 bases. V shed 6 bases, J shed 8 bases, and the junction held 9 bases outside the gene matches. Germline V gene sequence: CDR1 SEHNR, CDR2 FQNEAQ (reference sequence). This CDR3 region has 13 residues.

Turning to this clone: The same CDR3 also results from other DNA sequences found in this sample. The chain couples TRBV5-1 to TRBJ1-2, with 11 bases lining up with TRBD1. Germline CDR1 and CDR2: SGHRS and YFSETQ. J gave up 8 bases and V 4 bases, and 4 bases lay outside the gene matches. This CDR3 has 13 amino acids. In nucleotides, the CDR3 is TGCGCCAGCAGCCCGGGACAGGGGGAAGGCTACACCTTC. Its protein is CASSPGQGEGYTF.

The chain is built from TRBV13 and TRBJ2-2; 7 nucleotides align to TRBD2. The CDR3 consists of 14 residues. V was pared by 5 bases and J by 7 bases, with 7 bases of the junction left unmatched. CDR1 PRHDT and CDR2 FYEKMQ come from the germline V gene (reference sequence). CDR3 amino acids: CASSARLALGELFF. In DNA, the CDR3 is TGTGCCAGCAGCGCCCGACTAGCTCTCGGGGAGCTGTTTTTT.

This clone was seen only once. The chain joins TRBV7-2 to TRBJ2-3; possibly TRBD1 or TRBD2 for D (5 bases each). The CDR3 extends over 15 amino acids. V was cut by 0 bases and J by 2 bases, with 9 bases left in between. The germline V gene encodes CDR1 SGHTA and CDR2 FQGNSA. In DNA, the CDR3 is TGTGCCAGCAGCTTAGCGGGACCAACCACAGATACGCAGTATTTT. This sequence encodes CASSLAGPTTDTQYF. Based on the CDR3 plus reference TRBV7-2 and TRBJ2-3, the full variable domain is GAGVSQSPSNKVTEKGKDVELRCDPISGHTALYWYRQSLGQGLEFLIYFQGNSAPDKSGLPSDRFSAERTGGSVSTLTIQRTQQEDSAVYLCASSLAGPTTDTQYFGPGTRLTVL.

The chain carries TRBV6-1 and TRBJ1-1, with D unclear. Deletions cut 5 bases from V and 10 bases from J, with 14 bases between. The CDR3 runs 12 residues. Germline CDR1 reads MNHNS; CDR2 reads SASEGT. Written as DNA, the CDR3 is TGTGCCAGCAGTAACTCGGTGCGGGGAGCTTTCTTT. Protein product: CASSNSVRGAFF.

The rearrangement uses TRBV2 and TRBJ2-5, with 7 bases that match TRBD2. The CDR3 consists of 12 residues. J was trimmed by 4 bases and V by 7 bases; bases with no gene match: 3. Per the germline V gene, CDR1 is SNHLY and CDR2 is FYNNEI. CDR3 nucleotides: TGTGCCAGCAAAGGACTAGGAGAGACCCAGTACTTC. Protein sequence: CASKGLGETQYF.

The chain carries TRBV29-1 and TRBJ1-1; unclear D gene. Germline CDR1 reads SQVTM; CDR2 reads ANQGSEA. Deletions cut 5 bases from V and 1 base from J, with 11 bases between. The CDR3 sequence is 13 residues long. The chain's CDR3 is CSVRNITNTEAFF. The CDR3 DNA follows: TGCAGCGTTCGGAACATCACGAACACTGAAGCTTTCTTT.

The chain uses TRBV5-4 and TRBJ1-4; D is undetermined. The germline V and J ends were trimmed by 7 bases and 5 bases, with 15 bases remaining between them. This CDR3 is built from 14 residues. Per the germline V gene, CDR1 is SGHNT and CDR2 is YYREEE (reference sequence). CDR3 loop: CASSPGGGNEKLFF. CDR3 nucleotides: TGTGCCAGCTCGCCCGGTGGTGGGAATGAAAAACTGTTTTTT.

The chain is built from TRBV10-1 and TRBJ1-6; D gene unclear. The V and J ends lost 4 bases and 6 bases respectively, with 7 bases between them. CDR3 length: 13 residues. Per the germline V gene, CDR1 is WNHNN and CDR2 is SYGVQD (reference sequence). This CDR3 is CASSVQPNSPLHF. CDR3 in DNA: TGCGCCAGCAGTGTCCAGCCTAATTCACCCCTCCACTTT.

V usage is TRBV5-1 and J usage is TRBJ1-2; D call uncertain. This CDR3 contains 13 residues. Per germline, CDR1 SGHRS and CDR2 YFSETQ. Trimming left V 4 bases short and J 3 bases short, with 10 bases between. The CDR3 loop is CASSPDGDYGYTF. The CDR3 region has the DNA TGCGCCAGCAGCCCAGACGGTGACTATGGCTACACCTTC.

Concerning this clone itself: The same CDR3 arises from other DNA sequences in this sample as well. J is TRBJ1-1 and V is TRBV11-2; tentatively, D is TRBD1 (5 bases). Germline V CDR1 and CDR2: SGHAT, FQNNGV. The CDR3 spans 14 residues. V was shortened by 5 bases and J by 6 bases, with 16 bases between the two germline ends. CDR3 in DNA: TGTGCCAGCAGCCTCCGGGGCGGGGCGGCTGAAGCTTTCTTT. Residues: CASSLRGGAAEAFF.

This clone was seen a few times. This chain links TRBV5-1 with TRBJ2-3, with 12 bases matching TRBD2. J lost 0 bases, V lost 5 bases, and 4 bases had no gene match. This CDR3 spans 16 amino acids. In germline, CDR1 is SGHRS, CDR2 YFSETQ. This chain's CDR3 is CASRWTSGVSTDTQYF. The CDR3 bases are TGCGCCAGCAGGTGGACTAGCGGGGTTAGCACAGATACGCAGTATTTT.